One sample yielded the 28 T cell receptor beta chains listed below, sequenced in a study of breast tumors, draining lymph nodes, adjacent tissues. Samples came from axillary lymph nodes draining the breast cancer. TCRdb re-called the multiplex PCR reads through MiXCR, storing one row per CDR3 protein. The sample lists 200,000 or so distinct CDR3 sequences; 31% were seen once. Sequencing was performed on axillary lymph node tissue. These TCRs come from a female donor with breast cancer. Some clones in this sample may be carry-over from other donors' samples.

This clonotype appeared a few times. Possible read error: a much larger clone is one base away. The V gene is TRBV12-3 or TRBV12-4, the J gene TRBJ1-3, with D possibly being TRBD1 (5 bases). The CDR3 has 14 residues. V lost 8 bases to trimming and J lost 2 bases, with 13 bases between them. The CDR3 loop reads CASGERGTGNTIYF. CDR3 DNA: TGTGCCAGCGGTGAGAGGGGTACTGGAAACACCATATATTTT.

This clonotype was seen ten or more times. V is TRBV5-8 and J is TRBJ2-5; TRBD2 matches at 8 bases. Per germline, CDR1 SGHTS and CDR2 YDEGEE. V was clipped by 2 bases and J by 7 bases; unmatched bases: 4. The CDR3 consists of 13 residues. CDR3 sequence reads: CASSFTSGATQYF. The CDR3 DNA reads as TGTGCCAGCAGCTTTACTAGCGGAGCGACCCAGTACTTC.

This clonotype was picked up a small number of times. The rearrangement links TRBV5-6 to TRBJ2-1; D not resolved. The CDR3 consists of 13 residues. Germline lookup yields CDR1 SGHDT and CDR2 YYEEEE. Trimming shortened V by 3 bases and J by 8 bases, and 12 bases separated the two germline ends. The chain's CDR3 is CASSSPNGDEQFF. The CDR3 DNA reads TGTGCCAGCAGCTCCCCAAATGGAGATGAGCAGTTCTTC.

This clonotype was detected ten times or more. This chain uses TRBV3-1 with TRBJ2-5, with TRBD2 identical over 15 bases. V was pared by 4 bases and J by 1 base, with 7 bases of the junction left unmatched. Germline V gene data show CDR1 as LGHDT and CDR2 as YNNKEL (reference sequence). This CDR3 region has 18 residues. Here the CDR3 reads CASSPGLAGGIGQETQYF. In DNA form, the CDR3 reads TGTGCCAGCAGCCCTGGACTAGCGGGGGGGATCGGCCAAGAGACCCAGTACTTC.

This clonotype was observed at least ten times. V gene TRBV5-1 combines with J gene TRBJ2-2, with 9 bases lining up with TRBD1. Germline trimming cut 4 bases from V and 2 bases from J; bases unmatched to any gene: 12. Germline V gene sequence: CDR1 SGHRS, CDR2 YFSETQ. CDR3 length: 18 residues. The CDR3 DNA is TGCGCCAGCAGCCCATACCAACAGGGGGCGGCAAACACCGGGGAGCTGTTTTTT. Its protein is CASSPYQQGAANTGELFF.

This clonotype has more than one count but fewer than ten. The chain couples TRBV28 to TRBJ1-1; D may be TRBD1 (5 bases). This CDR3 has 16 residues. CDR1 is MDHEN and CDR2 is SYDVKM in the germline V gene. The V and J ends lost 5 bases and 0 bases respectively, with 16 bases between them. CDR3: CASSTPGRLMNTEAFF. The DNA for the CDR3 is TGTGCCAGCAGTACTCCGGGACGGCTTATGAACACTGAAGCTTTCTTT.

V gene TRBV10-2 combines with J gene TRBJ1-1; 7 bases align to TRBD1. The CDR3 covers 16 residues. V was clipped by 1 base and J by 1 base; unmatched bases: 6. Germline values: CDR1 WSHSY, CDR2 SAAADI. The CDR3 protein is CASSEYTGVGNTEAFF. The CDR3 nucleotides are TGCGCCAGCAGTGAGTATACAGGGGTCGGGAACACTGAAGCTTTCTTT.

There are many counts of this clonotype. The chain has TRBV20-1 and TRBJ1-6; no firm D call. Germline V lookup: CDR1 DFQATT, CDR2 SNEGSKA (reference sequence). The CDR3 extends over 13 amino acids. Trimming stripped 3 bases from V and 9 bases from J, with 12 bases between. DNA of the CDR3: TGCAGTGCTAGTACTATGGCGGGTTCACCCCTCCACTTT. Its protein product is CSASTMAGSPLHF.

With respect to this clonotype: The junction departs from the called germline gene at one end, perhaps through a read error. J is TRBJ2-3 and V is TRBV6-1; TRBD2 agrees at 13 bases. CDR3 size: 17 residues. Germline CDR1 reads MNHNS; CDR2 reads SASEGT. The CDR3, as DNA: TGTGCCAGCAGTCAAGCGGGACTAGCGGGATGGGGAGATACGCAGTATTTT. The encoded protein is CASSQAGLAGWGDTQYF.

The DNA for the CDR3 is TGCAGTGCTAGGAAGGAAGGGGAATTCAGTCAGCCCCAGCATTTT. Amino acids: CSARKEGEFSQPQHF. The chain combines TRBV20-1 with TRBJ1-5; tentatively, D is TRBD1 (5 bases). The V gene's germline CDR1 is DFQATT and CDR2 SNEGSKA (reference sequence). The CDR3 runs to 15 residues. V was shortened by 3 bases and J by 6 bases, with 18 bases between the two germline ends.

This clonotype was observed many times. The rearrangement joins TRBV18 to TRBJ2-7; D perhaps matches TRBD2 (5 bases). V was pared by 0 bases and J by 7 bases, with 13 bases between. The CDR3 runs 14 residues. Germline CDR1 reads KGHSH; CDR2 reads LQKENI. The CDR3 loop is CASSPPAGPGEQYF. The CDR3 nucleotides read TGTGCCAGCTCACCACCGGCGGGTCCGGGGGAGCAGTACTTC.

This clonotype was observed at least ten times. The V call is TRBV2, the J call TRBJ2-1; D gene uncertain. The CDR3 has 10 amino acids. Germline V gene sequence: CDR1 SNHLY, CDR2 FYNNEI. V lost 3 bases to trimming and J lost 14 bases, with 8 bases between them. This chain's CDR3 is CASSETTKFF. For the CDR3, the DNA is TGTGCCAGCAGTGAGACAACCAAGTTCTTC.

This clonotype has more than one count but fewer than ten. A much larger clone lies a single base off, so this may be a read error. This chain connects TRBV7-9 to TRBJ2-1, with no clear D. This CDR3 is built from 14 residues. V was trimmed by 5 bases and J by 3 bases, leaving 11 bases between them. Germline V gene lookup returns CDR1 SEHNR and CDR2 FQNEAQ (reference sequence). The CDR3 loop reads CASSQLLFYNEQFF. CDR3 nucleotides: TGTGCCAGCAGCCAACTCCTATTCTACAATGAGCAGTTCTTC.

The chain recombines TRBV3-1 with TRBJ2-1; D is uncertain. Trimming removed 8 bases from V and 4 bases from J, with 12 bases in between. The germline V gene has CDR1 LGHDT and CDR2 YNNKEL (reference sequence). The CDR3 consists of 13 residues. The CDR3 DNA follows: TGTGCCAGCGCCCCGAACCCATACAATGAGCAGTTCTTC. Translation: CASAPNPYNEQFF.

This clonotype was observed many times. The V gene is TRBV6-2 or TRBV6-3, the J gene TRBJ2-7, with 9 nucleotides matching TRBD1. CDR1 is MNHEY and CDR2 is SVGEGT in the germline V gene. This CDR3 region has 16 residues. Trimming took 2 bases from V and 0 from J; bases not matched to a gene: 5. CDR3 DNA: TGTGCCAGCAGTTACCCGTCGGACAGGGGCTCCTACGAGCAGTACTTC. Residues: CASSYPSDRGSYEQYF.

This sequence joins TRBV27 and TRBJ1-2, with 9 bases fitting TRBD1. CDR3 length: 15 residues. V gave up 6 bases and J gave up 0 bases; unmatched junction bases: 5. Germline CDR1 reads MNHEY; CDR2 reads SMNVEV (reference sequence). The CDR3 sequence is CASRDRGGANYGYTF. The CDR3 DNA reads as TGTGCCAGCAGAGACAGGGGGGGGGCTAACTATGGCTACACCTTC.

This clonotype was recorded at least ten times. J is TRBJ2-5 and V is TRBV3-1; 7 bases are a match to TRBD1. Losses at the gene ends were 4 bases for V and 5 bases for J; bases not matched to a gene: 7. The CDR3 has 14 residues. Germline values: CDR1 LGHDT, CDR2 YNNKEL (reference sequence). The CDR3 loop reads CASSPGQSQETQYF. The CDR3 DNA sequence: TGTGCCAGCAGCCCGGGACAGAGTCAGGAGACCCAGTACTTC.

The chain couples TRBV28 to TRBJ1-2; TRBD1 aligns across 7 bases. There are 15 residues in the CDR3. Losses at the gene ends were 6 bases for V and 3 bases for J; bases not matched to a gene: 10. CDR1 MDHEN and CDR2 SYDVKM come from the germline V gene. The chain's CDR3 is CASRYSGGGDYGYTF. The DNA of the CDR3 is TGTGCCAGCAGATACTCCGGAGGGGGCGACTATGGCTACACCTTC.

The V call is TRBV4-3, the J call TRBJ2-6, with D unresolved. Germline V gene sequence: CDR1 LGHNA, CDR2 YSLEER. V was cut by 4 bases and J by 0 bases, with 22 bases left in between. The CDR3 runs 20 residues. This CDR3 reads CASSRNTRSPASSGANVLTF. CDR3 DNA: TGCGCCAGCAGCCGCAACACAAGGTCTCCGGCAAGCTCTGGGGCCAACGTCCTGACTTTC.

About this clonotype itself: Just one base apart from a much larger clone, this may be a read error. The chain employs TRBV5-1 and TRBJ2-7; 9 bases align to TRBD1. The CDR3 sequence is 13 residues long. CDR1 and CDR2 (germline): SGHRS, YFSETQ. The CDR3 sequence: CASSRDRVNDQYF. The CDR3 DNA sequence: TGCGCCAGCAGCCGGGACAGGGTAAACGACCAGTACTTC.

This clonotype appeared many times. The chain is built from TRBV25-1 and TRBJ2-3; TRBD1 agrees at 7 bases. Per germline, CDR1 MGHDK and CDR2 SYGVNS. The CDR3 contains 16 residues. V trimming: 5 bases; J trimming: 2 bases; junction bases outside the gene matches: 10. The CDR3 here is CASSLTGDTHTDTQYF. CDR3 sequence (DNA): TGTGCCAGCAGTCTAACAGGGGACACACACACAGATACGCAGTATTTT.

This clonotype appeared many times. The J gene is TRBJ2-5, the V gene TRBV6-2 or TRBV6-3; D perhaps matches TRBD2 (7 bases). CDR3 size: 15 residues. CDR1 is MNHEY, CDR2 SVGEGT, per germline. The V end lost 7 bases, the J end lost 5 bases, and 20 bases lay between the germline ends. The CDR3: CASTPLEGGHETQYF. The CDR3 nucleotides read TGTGCCAGCACCCCCCTGGAGGGGGGGCATGAGACCCAGTACTTC.

As to this clonotype: This sequence may be a read error, since a much larger clone differs from it by one base. The rearrangement joins TRBV20-1 to TRBJ2-1; 11 bases are shared with TRBD2. The CDR3 totals 17 residues. V shed 0 bases, J shed 8 bases, and the junction held 12 bases outside the gene matches. CDR1 and CDR2 from the germline V gene are DFQATT and SNEGSKA (reference sequence). The CDR3 nucleotides read TGCAGTGCTAGAGATCCGGGACTAGCGGCAAGCTTCCATGAGCAGTTCTTC. This gives the protein CSARDPGLAASFHEQFF.

This chain joins TRBV7-6 and TRBJ1-4, with 9 bases that match TRBD1. Trimming took 8 bases from V and 5 from J; bases not matched to a gene: 9. The CDR3 runs 15 residues. Germline lookup yields CDR1 SGHVS and CDR2 FNYEAQ. Written as DNA, the CDR3 is TGTGCCAGCTCCGCTAGCGGGACAGGGAATGAAAAACTGTTTTTT. Translated: CASSASGTGNEKLFF.

This rearrangement joins TRBV5-8 to TRBJ1-4, with D possibly TRBD1 on 6 matching bases. Germline lookup yields CDR1 SGHTS and CDR2 YDEGEE. Trimming left V 5 bases short and J 5 bases short, with 10 bases between. The CDR3 length is 13 residues. The CDR3 protein is CASSGDRNEKLFF. CDR3 sequence (DNA): TGTGCCAGCAGTGGCGACAGGAATGAAAAACTGTTTTTT.

In its sample, this clonotype was seen many times. The genes are TRBV2 and TRBJ1-6; the D is unclear. The germline gives CDR1 SNHLY, CDR2 FYNNEI. This CDR3 is 14 amino acids long. V shed 3 bases and J shed 5 bases, with 8 bases lying between them. The CDR3 DNA reads TGTGCCAGCAGTGACATGGGTGATAATTCACCCCTCCACTTT. Protein product: CASSDMGDNSPLHF. Using reference TRBV2 and TRBJ1-6 for the parts outside the CDR3, the full variable domain is EPEVTQTPSHQVTQMGQEVILRCVPISNHLYFYWYRQILGQKVEFLVSFYNNEISEKSEIFDDQFSVERPDGSNFTLKIRSTKLEDSAMYFCASSDMGDNSPLHFGNGTRLTVT.

This clonotype was detected many times. The V gene is TRBV19, the J gene TRBJ1-2; D may be TRBD1 (5 bases). V gave up 9 bases and J gave up 0 bases, with 14 bases separating them. CDR1 and CDR2 (germline): LNHDA, SQIVND (reference sequence). CDR3 length: 14 amino acids. CDR3 in amino acids: CASWDLTSNYGYTF. CDR3 nucleotide sequence: TGTGCCAGCTGGGACTTAACCTCTAACTATGGCTACACCTTC.

This clonotype was detected ten times or more. The genes are TRBV20-1 and TRBJ2-1; 8 nucleotides match TRBD1. The trim removed 0 bases at V and 9 bases at J, leaving 13 bases unmatched. Germline V CDR1 and CDR2: DFQATT, SNEGSKA (reference sequence). This CDR3 has 16 residues. CDR3: CSARDEPGQVRVEQFF. DNA of the CDR3: TGCAGTGCTAGAGATGAACCGGGACAGGTACGGGTTGAGCAGTTCTTC.